This TCR beta chain was sequenced during a study of blood T cell repertoires in COVID-19. The protocol was immunoSEQ multiplex PCR, while the TCRdb copy is restricted to in-frame clones and leaves out a portion. The table shows 95,000 to 150,000 clones, with 85% occurring only once. Germline V gene sequence: CDR1 LNHDA, CDR2 SQIVND (reference sequence). CDR3 length: 13 residues. V shed 5 bases, J shed 5 bases, and the junction held 2 bases outside the gene matches. This TCR derives from a woman at least 80 years old with acute or convalescent COVID-19. The sequencing input was peripheral blood. The chain recombines TRBV19 with TRBJ1-2; 10 nucleotides agree with TRBD1. This CDR3 reads CASSDRGPYGYTF. CDR3 in DNA: TGTGCCAGTAGTGACAGGGGGCCATATGGCTACACCTTC.